The 9 T cell receptor beta chains given below trace back to one sample, sequenced in a study of long-term antiretroviral therapy in people with HIV. It was version v3.0 of the immunoSEQ assay that was run at survey level. Using immunoSEQ multiplex PCR, the repertoire was profiled, and TCRdb retains in-frame clones only, with some absent. Of 21,000 or so clones listed, approximately 80% are singletons. Sequences were derived from unsorted PBMCs, sampled 0.5 years after starting antiretroviral therapy. These receptors came from a man aged 18 to 35 with HIV.

This clone was seen a few times. In the same sample, other DNA sequences code for this CDR3. The genes are TRBV28 and TRBJ2-7, with 7 bases identical to TRBD2. The CDR3 length is 15 residues. Germline CDR1 and CDR2: MDHEN and SYDVKM. With V trimmed by 3 bases and J by 3 bases, 8 bases remained unmatched. CDR3: CASSFAASGSYEQYF. The CDR3 coding sequence is TGTGCCAGCAGTTTCGCGGCTAGCGGAAGCTACGAGCAGTACTTC.

The chain carries TRBV19 and TRBJ2-3; D is possibly TRBD1 (6 bases). CDR3 length: 14 residues. V was shortened by 7 bases and J by 3 bases, with 14 bases between the two germline ends. CDR1 is LNHDA, CDR2 SQIVND, per germline (reference sequence). CDR3 nucleotides: TGTGCCAGTAATACAGGGCCAAGTACAGATACGCAGTATTTT. It is translated as CASNTGPSTDTQYF.

The chain links TRBV6-5 to TRBJ1-1; D not resolved. Per germline, CDR1 MNHEY and CDR2 SVGAGI. V gave up 3 bases and J gave up 4 bases, with 9 bases separating them. The CDR3 consists of 13 residues. CDR3 DNA sequence: TGTGCCAGCAGTTATTCCACCCGCACTGAAGCTTTCTTT. Its protein product is CASSYSTRTEAFF.

The gene calls are TRBV27 and TRBJ2-7; the D gene is possibly TRBD2 (5 bases). CDR3 length: 13 amino acids. V was shortened by 6 bases and J by 2 bases, with 11 bases between the two germline ends. Germline V gene sequence: CDR1 MNHEY, CDR2 SMNVEV (reference sequence). Here the CDR3 reads CASSPDLTYEQYF. The CDR3 bases are TGTGCCAGCAGCCCGGACTTAACCTACGAGCAGTACTTC.

The J gene is TRBJ2-5, the V gene TRBV5-6, with 7 bases lining up with TRBD1. The germline V gene encodes CDR1 SGHDT and CDR2 YYEEEE. CDR3 length: 17 amino acids. Trimming cost V 0 bases and J 5 bases; bases outside gene matches: 13. The CDR3 nucleotides are TGTGCCAGCAGCTTGGTCGGGACAGTGGAATGGCGGGAGACCCAGTACTTC. Amino acid sequence: CASSLVGTVEWRETQYF.

This rearrangement joins TRBV25-1 to TRBJ2-3, with TRBD2 matching over 13 bases. Looked up from germline, CDR1 is MGHDK and CDR2 is SYGVNS. There are 16 residues in the CDR3. V shed 7 bases, J shed 5 bases, and the junction held 9 bases outside the gene matches. CDR3 DNA: TGTGCCAGCAAAAACCTGGGACTAGCGGGAAAAGATACGCAGTATTTT. Residues: CASKNLGLAGKDTQYF.

This clone has only one observation. The genes are TRBV5-4 and TRBJ2-7, with D possibly matching TRBD1 (5 bases). Trimming cost V 2 bases and J 2 bases, with 11 bases left between them. The CDR3 length is 14 residues. Germline values: CDR1 SGHNT, CDR2 YYREEE (reference sequence). The CDR3, as DNA: TGTGCCAGCAGCTTTCACAGGCCACCCTACGAGCAGTACTTC. Its protein is CASSFHRPPYEQYF.

This chain links TRBV28 with TRBJ2-2; D may be TRBD2 (6 bases). CDR1 is MDHEN, CDR2 SYDVKM, per germline. This CDR3 contains 14 residues. Trimming took 1 base from V and 7 from J, leaving 10 bases between them. CDR3 coding DNA: TGTGCCAGCAGTTTATCCGGGGGAGGCGGGGAGCTGTTTTTT. The encoded protein is CASSLSGGGGELFF.

This chain links TRBV29-1 with TRBJ2-7; D may be TRBD1 or TRBD2 (5 bases each). V dropped 4 bases and J dropped 7 bases, with 14 bases sitting between them. The CDR3 contains 12 residues. The germline CDR1 and CDR2 sequences are SQVTM and ANQGSEA. In DNA form, the CDR3 reads TGCAGCGTTGGAGAGGGGAACAGAGAGCAGTACTTC. Translation gives CSVGEGNREQYF.